This T cell receptor beta chain emerged from a study of OX40 agonist ivuxolimab in advanced cancers. The study, taken as a whole, reports: Some of the lowest clonal expansion was seen in partial responders at 0.1-3.0 mg/kg. It was not determined which antigens were specifically recognized by the peripheral T cells that had undergone clonal expansion.

Concerning this clone itself: Its antigen is currently unknown.

Repertoires were generated with immunoSEQ multiplex PCR, while TCRdb's copy carries only in-frame clones and drops some. The sample records more than 80,000 clones, roughly 90% being singletons. The J segment lost 10 bases and the V segment lost 6 bases, leaving 16 bases of the junction unmatched. The CDR3 extends over 16 amino acids. Germline V CDR1 and CDR2: MDHEN, SYDVKM. The TCR comes from an adult with an advanced solid tumor such as melanoma, head and neck, liver or kidney cancer. This rearrangement joins TRBV28 to TRBJ2-1; 9 nucleotides match TRBD2. The source material was CD4+ or CD8+ T cells sorted from blood, sampled in a trial of the OX40 agonist ivuxolimab. The CDR3 region is CASREGSGRPREEQFF. In nucleotides, the CDR3 is TGTGCCAGCAGGGAAGGTAGCGGGAGACCCCGGGAGGAGCAGTTCTTC. Full variable domain (missing parts from reference TRBV28 and TRBJ2-1): DVKVTQSSRYLVKRTGEKVFLECVQDMDHENMFWYRQDPGLGLRLIYFSYDVKMKEKGDIPEGYSVSREKKERFSLILESASTNQTSMYLCASREGSGRPREEQFFGPGTRLTVL.